The 10 T cell receptor beta chains below come from one sample, sequenced in a study of T cell clonality in common variable immunodeficiency. Produced via immunoSEQ multiplex PCR; TCRdb's table is partial and in-frame only. The record shows about 34,000 clones for this sample, with no singletons present. The sequenced sample was peripheral blood mononuclear cells. These TCRs come from a person aged 18 to 75 in good health.

This clone occurred many times. The missing CDR3 end, 3 residues past where the read stops, is filled in from the germline J gene. The chain combines TRBV13 with TRBJ1-4; tentatively, D is TRBD1 (5 bases). Trimming stripped 5 bases from V and 8 bases from J, with 18 bases between. The CDR3 covers 15 residues. Germline loops: CDR1 PRHDT, CDR2 FYEKMQ (reference sequence). The part of the CDR3 DNA that was read is TGTGCCAGCAGCCCCTCCCGGGGGGTTGGAGAAAAA. This encodes CASSPSRGVGEK. The complete CDR3 sequence is CASSPSRGVGEKLFF.

This clone came up many times. Read sequence stops 3 residues before the CDR3 end, and the germline J gene provides the missing end. The chain joins TRBV6-4 to TRBJ2-2, with TRBD2 identical over 7 bases. CDR3 length: 16 amino acids. In germline, CDR1 is MRHNA, CDR2 SNTAGT. V lost 6 bases and J lost 6; bases outside the gene matches: 13. The CDR3 bases that were read are TGTGCCAGCAGCGACAGCGGGATGGGTGAGGCCGGGGAG. Encoded protein: CASSDSGMGEAGE. From start to end, the CDR3 is CASSDSGMGEAGELFF.

This clone has at least ten counts. The read terminates 3 residues before the CDR3 end, so the remaining end is supplied by the germline J gene. The chain carries TRBV6-2 or TRBV6-3 and TRBJ1-1, with no clear D. Germline V gene sequence: CDR1 MNHEY, CDR2 SVGEGT. CDR3 length equals 11 residues. The germline V and J ends were trimmed by 6 bases and 5 bases, with 7 bases remaining between them. The sequenced part of the CDR3 DNA is TGTGCCAGCAGACTATCAACTGAA. It codes for CASRLSTE. The whole CDR3 protein is CASRLSTEAFF.

This clone was seen repeatedly, ten times or more. The CDR3 goes on 3 residues after the read ends, and that part is filled in from the germline J gene. This chain connects TRBV20-1 to TRBJ2-1, with 8 bases lining up with TRBD2. The junction had 9 bases not matched to a gene; V was cut back by 0 bases and J by 8 bases. Germline assignment: CDR1 DFQATT and CDR2 SNEGSKA (reference sequence). The CDR3 loop spans 15 amino acids. The CDR3 DNA, read in part, is TGCAGTGCTAGAGATTGGCCTAGCGGGCCTGATGAG. This encodes CSARDWPSGPDE. The CDR3 in full is CSARDWPSGPDEQFF.

The sample holds many counts of this clone. Sequencing ends 3 residues short of the CDR3 end; the germline J gene provides the rest. This chain uses TRBV7-9 with TRBJ1-1; 7 bases map to TRBD1. The CDR3 loop spans 12 amino acids. Looked up from germline, CDR1 is SEHNR and CDR2 is FQNEAQ (reference sequence). The CDR3 DNA, read in part, is TGTGCCAGCAGCCCCAGGGGGGTCGGG. Protein product: CASSPRGVG. The entire CDR3 is CASSPRGVGAFF.

This clone was counted at least ten times. The read stops 3 residues short of the end of the CDR3; the missing end is completed from the germline J gene. The rearrangement uses TRBV11-2 and TRBJ2-5, with 9 bases that match TRBD1. Germline assignment: CDR1 SGHAT and CDR2 FQNNGV. The junction had 12 bases not matched to a gene; V was cut back by 8 bases and J by 5 bases. The length of the CDR3 is 15 residues. CDR3 DNA, as far as it was read: TGTGCCAGCTCGGCCGGGTACAGGGGGCCTGAGACC. It codes for CASSAGYRGPET. The full CDR3 is CASSAGYRGPETQYF.

This clone was counted ten times or more. Its ends do not fully match the called genes, so a read error is possible. Other DNA sequences in the sample encode the same CDR3. Here the CDR3 reads CASSLVRNTEAFF. Incomplete CDR3 DNA: TGTGCTAGCAGCTTGGTCAGGAACACTGAA. The V and J genes are TRBV5-6 and TRBJ1-1; D not resolved. The CDR3 end lies 3 residues beyond the end of the read and is filled in from the germline J gene. The CDR3 covers 13 residues. Germline CDR1 SGHDT, CDR2 YYEEEE.

In this sample, this clone turned up many times. The read stops 3 residues short of the end of the CDR3; the missing end is completed from the germline J gene. The chain is built from TRBV15 and TRBJ1-5; D gene unclear. The CDR3 runs to 14 residues. Trimming shortened V by 0 bases and J by 2 bases, and 5 bases separated the two germline ends. CDR1 is LNHNV and CDR2 is YYDKDF in the germline V gene (reference sequence). The CDR3 sequence is CATSRDLGNQPQHF. The covered CDR3 bases are TGTGCCACCAGCAGAGATCTCGGCAATCAGCCC.

This clone came up many times. From the germline J gene comes the end of the CDR3, since the read stops 3 residues before it. V usage is TRBV6-2 or TRBV6-3 and J usage is TRBJ1-1, with D possibly being TRBD1 (5 bases). Per the germline V gene, CDR1 is MNHEY and CDR2 is SVGEGT. The CDR3 covers 13 residues. Trimming left V 5 bases short and J 4 bases short, with 11 bases between. CDR3 loop: CASSEGYFTEAFF. The part of the CDR3 DNA that was read is TGTGCCAGCAGTGAGGGGTATTTCACTGAA.

In this sample, this clone turned up many times. The read ends 3 residues before the CDR3 terminus; that terminus is restored from the germline J gene. V usage is TRBV5-6 and J usage is TRBJ2-3, with D possibly being TRBD1 (5 bases). The CDR3 contains 14 residues. Germline CDR1 reads SGHDT; CDR2 reads YYEEEE. Trimming stripped 3 bases from V and 4 bases from J, with 12 bases between. CDR3 DNA, as far as it was read: TGTGCCAGCAGCTCTAACCAGGGATCAGATACG. It is translated as CASSSNQGSDT. The whole CDR3 protein is CASSSNQGSDTQYF. Looking up the rest from reference TRBV5-6 and TRBJ2-3 gives the full variable domain: DAGVTQSPTHLIKTRGQQVTLRCSPKSGHDTVSWYQQALGQGPQFIFQYYEEEERQRGNFPDRFSGHQFPNYSSELNVNALLLGDSALYLCASSSNQGSDTQYFGPGTRLTVL.